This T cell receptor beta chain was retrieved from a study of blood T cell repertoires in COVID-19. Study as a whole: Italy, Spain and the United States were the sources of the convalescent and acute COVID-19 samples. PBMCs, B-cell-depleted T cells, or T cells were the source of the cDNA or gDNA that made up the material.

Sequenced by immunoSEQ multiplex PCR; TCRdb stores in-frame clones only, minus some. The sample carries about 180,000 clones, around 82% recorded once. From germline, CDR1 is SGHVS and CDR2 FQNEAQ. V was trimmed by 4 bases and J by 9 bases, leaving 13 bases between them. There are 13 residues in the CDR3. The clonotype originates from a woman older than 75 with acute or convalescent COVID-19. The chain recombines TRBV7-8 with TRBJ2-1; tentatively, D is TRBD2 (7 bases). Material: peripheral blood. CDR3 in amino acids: CASSSGGQGEQFF. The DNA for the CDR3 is TGTGCCAGCAGCTCCGGGGGGCAGGGTGAGCAGTTCTTC.